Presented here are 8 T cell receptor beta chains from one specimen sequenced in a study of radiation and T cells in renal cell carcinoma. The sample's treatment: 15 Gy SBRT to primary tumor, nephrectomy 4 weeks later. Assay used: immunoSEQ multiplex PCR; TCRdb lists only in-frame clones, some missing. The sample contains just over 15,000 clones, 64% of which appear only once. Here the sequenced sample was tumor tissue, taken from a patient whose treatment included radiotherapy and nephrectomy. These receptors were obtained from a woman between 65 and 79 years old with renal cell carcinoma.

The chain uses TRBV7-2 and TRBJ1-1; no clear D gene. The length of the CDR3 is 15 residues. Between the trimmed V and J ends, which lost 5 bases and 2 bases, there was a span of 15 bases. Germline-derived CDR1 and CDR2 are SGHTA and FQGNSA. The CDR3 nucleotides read TGTGCCAGCAGCCCCTCGGTGTCCGTTAACACTGAAGCTTTCTTT. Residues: CASSPSVSVNTEAFF. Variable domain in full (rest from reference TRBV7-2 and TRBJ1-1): GAGVSQSPSNKVTEKGKDVELRCDPISGHTALYWYRQSLGQGLEFLIYFQGNSAPDKSGLPSDRFSAERTGGSVSTLTIQRTQQEDSAVYLCASSPSVSVNTEAFFGQGTRLTVV.

The CDR3 DNA reads TGTGCCAGCAGTGAATCTCCGGCGGGAGGAGGGGAGACCCAGTACTTC. As protein: CASSESPAGGGETQYF. V is TRBV6-1 and J is TRBJ2-5; TRBD2 matches at 8 bases. V dropped 2 bases and J dropped 5; count of bases not matched to a gene: 10. Germline V gives CDR1 MNHNS, CDR2 SASEGT. This CDR3 contains 16 residues.

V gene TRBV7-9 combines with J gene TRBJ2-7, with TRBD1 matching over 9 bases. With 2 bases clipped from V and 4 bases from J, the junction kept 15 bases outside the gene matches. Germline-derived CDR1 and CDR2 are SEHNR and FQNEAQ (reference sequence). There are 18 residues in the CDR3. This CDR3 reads CASSLPRVGQGSWYEQYF. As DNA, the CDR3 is TGTGCCAGCAGCTTACCCCGCGTTGGACAGGGGTCTTGGTACGAGCAGTACTTC.

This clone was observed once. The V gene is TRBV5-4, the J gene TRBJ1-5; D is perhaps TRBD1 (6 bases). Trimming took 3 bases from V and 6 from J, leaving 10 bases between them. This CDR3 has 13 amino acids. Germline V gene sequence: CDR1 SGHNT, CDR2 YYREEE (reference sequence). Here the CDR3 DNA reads TGTGCCAGCAGCTACGACAGGACTCAGCCCCAGCATTTT. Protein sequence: CASSYDRTQPQHF.

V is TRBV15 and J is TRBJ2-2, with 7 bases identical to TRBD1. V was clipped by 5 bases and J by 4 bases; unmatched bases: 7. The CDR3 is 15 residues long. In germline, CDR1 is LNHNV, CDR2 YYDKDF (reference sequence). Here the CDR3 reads CATSPGTEATGELFF. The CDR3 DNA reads TGTGCCACCAGCCCCGGGACAGAGGCCACCGGGGAGCTGTTTTTT.

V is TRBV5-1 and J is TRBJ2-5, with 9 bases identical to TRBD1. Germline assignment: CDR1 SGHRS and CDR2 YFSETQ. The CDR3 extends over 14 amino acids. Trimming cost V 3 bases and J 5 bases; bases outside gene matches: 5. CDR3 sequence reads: CASSWTGDRETQYF. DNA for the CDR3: TGCGCCAGCAGCTGGACAGGGGACCGGGAGACCCAGTACTTC.

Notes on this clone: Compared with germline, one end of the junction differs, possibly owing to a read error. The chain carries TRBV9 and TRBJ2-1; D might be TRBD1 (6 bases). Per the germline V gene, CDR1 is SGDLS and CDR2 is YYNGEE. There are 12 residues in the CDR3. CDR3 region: CASSVAGAPQLF. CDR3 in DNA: TGTGCCAGCAGCGTAGCAGGGGCCCCCCAGCTCTTC.

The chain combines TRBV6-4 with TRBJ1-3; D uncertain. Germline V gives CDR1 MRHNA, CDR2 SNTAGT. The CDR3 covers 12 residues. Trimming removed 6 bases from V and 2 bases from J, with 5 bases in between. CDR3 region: CASSSPGNTIYF. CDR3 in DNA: TGTGCCAGCAGCTCGCCTGGAAACACCATATATTTT.